Given below is one T cell receptor (beta chain) in context. Its antigen is not known. This record comes from a study of T cell responses to AZD1222 COVID-19 vaccine. This CDR3 has 15 amino acids. CDR1 SGHVS and CDR2 FQNEAQ come from the germline V gene. V was cut by 8 bases and J by 2 bases, with 16 bases left in between. The study, taken as a whole, reports: Possibly, clonal diversity was underestimated; donors were largely white British and included more females. With dominance at 160-218 and 743-854, vaccine-associated CD4 TCRs spanned spike. Spike-specific TCRs gained breadth and depth after people received two AZD1222 doses.

This table comes from immunoSEQ multiplex PCR, and its TCRdb copy is limited to in-frame clones, with some not included. The data show under 200,000 clones, roughly 90% seen once. The J gene is TRBJ1-5, the V gene TRBV7-8, with D maybe TRBD1 (5 bases). This sequence originates from an adult in good health. The sequenced sample was peripheral blood, obtained on day 0 of AZD1222 vaccination. The DNA for the CDR3 is TGTGCCAGCGCCGCCCCGGGGGGGGGCAATCAGCCCCAGCATTTT. Encoded protein: CASAAPGGGNQPQHF.